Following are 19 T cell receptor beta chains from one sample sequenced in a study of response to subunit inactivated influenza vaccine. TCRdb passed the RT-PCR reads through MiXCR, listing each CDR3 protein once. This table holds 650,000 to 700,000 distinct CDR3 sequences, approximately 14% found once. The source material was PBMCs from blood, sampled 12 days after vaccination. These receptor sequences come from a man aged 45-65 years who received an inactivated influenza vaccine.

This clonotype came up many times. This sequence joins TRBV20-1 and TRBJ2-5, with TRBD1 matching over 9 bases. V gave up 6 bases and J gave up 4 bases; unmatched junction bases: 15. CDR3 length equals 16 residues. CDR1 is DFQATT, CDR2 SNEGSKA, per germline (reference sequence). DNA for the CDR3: TGCAGTGCAACCCTCTTACAGGGGGCCGCCCCAGAGACCCAGTACTTC. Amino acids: CSATLLQGAAPETQYF.

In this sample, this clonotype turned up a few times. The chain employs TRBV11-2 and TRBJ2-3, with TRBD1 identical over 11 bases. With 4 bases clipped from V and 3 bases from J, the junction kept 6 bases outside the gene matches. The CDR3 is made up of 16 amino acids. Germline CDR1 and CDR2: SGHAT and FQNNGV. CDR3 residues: CASSSGTGGRTDTQYF. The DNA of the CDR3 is TGTGCCAGCAGCTCCGGGACAGGGGGAAGGACAGATACGCAGTATTTT.

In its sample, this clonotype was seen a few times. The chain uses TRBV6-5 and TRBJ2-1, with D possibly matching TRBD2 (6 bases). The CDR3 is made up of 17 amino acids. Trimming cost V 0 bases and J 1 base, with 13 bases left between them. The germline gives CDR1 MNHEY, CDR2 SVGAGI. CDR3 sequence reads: CASSYSISSVSYNEQFF. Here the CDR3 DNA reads TGTGCCAGCAGTTACTCGATATCTAGCGTTTCCTACAATGAGCAGTTCTTC.

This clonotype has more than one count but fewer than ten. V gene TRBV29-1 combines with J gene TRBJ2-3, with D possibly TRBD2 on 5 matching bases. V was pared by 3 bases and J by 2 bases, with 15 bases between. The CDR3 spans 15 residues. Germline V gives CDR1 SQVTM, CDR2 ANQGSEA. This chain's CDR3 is CSVDGAAGATDTQYF. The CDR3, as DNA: TGCAGCGTTGATGGAGCGGCAGGCGCCACAGATACGCAGTATTTT.

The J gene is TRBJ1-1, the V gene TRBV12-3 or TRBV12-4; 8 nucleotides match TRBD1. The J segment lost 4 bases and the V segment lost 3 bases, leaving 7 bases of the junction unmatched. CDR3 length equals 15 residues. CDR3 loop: CASSFAGGASTEAFF. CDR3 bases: TGTGCCAGCAGTTTCGCAGGGGGCGCGAGCACTGAAGCTTTCTTT.

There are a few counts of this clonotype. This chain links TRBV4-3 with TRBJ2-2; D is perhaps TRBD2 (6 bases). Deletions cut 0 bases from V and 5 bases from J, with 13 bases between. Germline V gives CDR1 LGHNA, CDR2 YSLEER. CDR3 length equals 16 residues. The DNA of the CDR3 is TGCGCCAGCAGCCAAGATCCTGGAGGGACGACCGGGGAGCTGTTTTTT. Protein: CASSQDPGGTTGELFF.

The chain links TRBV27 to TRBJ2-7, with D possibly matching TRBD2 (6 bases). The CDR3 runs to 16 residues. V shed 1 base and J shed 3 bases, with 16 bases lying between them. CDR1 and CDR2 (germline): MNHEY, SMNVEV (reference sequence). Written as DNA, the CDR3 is TGTGCCAGCAGTTTATTAGGGGCCCGGCGGGGCTACGAGCAGTACTTC. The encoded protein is CASSLLGARRGYEQYF.

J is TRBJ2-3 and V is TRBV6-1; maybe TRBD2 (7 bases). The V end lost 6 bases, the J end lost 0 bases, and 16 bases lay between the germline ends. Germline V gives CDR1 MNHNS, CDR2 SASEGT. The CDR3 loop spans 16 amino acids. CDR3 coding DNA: TGTGCCAGCAGCCCAGGGAGGGGGTTGAGCACAGATACGCAGTATTTT. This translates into CASSPGRGLSTDTQYF.

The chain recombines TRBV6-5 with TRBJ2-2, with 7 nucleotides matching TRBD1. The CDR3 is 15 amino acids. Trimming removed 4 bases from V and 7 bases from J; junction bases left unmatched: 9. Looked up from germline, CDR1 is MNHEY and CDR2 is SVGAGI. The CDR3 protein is CASSSKRSGGGELFF. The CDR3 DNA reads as TGTGCCAGCAGTTCCAAGCGCTCAGGGGGCGGGGAGCTGTTTTTT.

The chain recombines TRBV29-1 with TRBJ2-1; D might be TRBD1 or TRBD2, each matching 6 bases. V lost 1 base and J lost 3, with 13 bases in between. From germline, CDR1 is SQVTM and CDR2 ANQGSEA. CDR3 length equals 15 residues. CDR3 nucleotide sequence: TGCAGCGTTGAAGGGGGGGCTGTTTACTACAATGAGCAGTTCTTC. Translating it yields CSVEGGAVYYNEQFF.

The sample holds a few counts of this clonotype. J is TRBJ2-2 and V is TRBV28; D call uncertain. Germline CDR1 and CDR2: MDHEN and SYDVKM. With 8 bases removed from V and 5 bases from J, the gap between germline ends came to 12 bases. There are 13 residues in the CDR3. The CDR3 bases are TGTGCCAGCTCTTGGTTGGATACCGGGGAGCTGTTTTTT. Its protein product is CASSWLDTGELFF.

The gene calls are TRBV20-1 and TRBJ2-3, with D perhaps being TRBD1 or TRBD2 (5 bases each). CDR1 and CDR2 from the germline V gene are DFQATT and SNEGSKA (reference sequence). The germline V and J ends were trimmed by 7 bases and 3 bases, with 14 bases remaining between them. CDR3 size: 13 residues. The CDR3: CSVSVGETDTQYF. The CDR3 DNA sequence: TGCAGTGTTAGTGTGGGGGAGACAGATACGCAGTATTTT.

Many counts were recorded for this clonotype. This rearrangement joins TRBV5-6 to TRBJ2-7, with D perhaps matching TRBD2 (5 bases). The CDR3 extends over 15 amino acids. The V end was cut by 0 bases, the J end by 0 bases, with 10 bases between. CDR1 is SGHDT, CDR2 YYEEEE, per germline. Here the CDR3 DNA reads TGTGCCAGCAGCTTGGTACCGGGGAGCTCCTACGAGCAGTACTTC. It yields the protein CASSLVPGSSYEQYF.

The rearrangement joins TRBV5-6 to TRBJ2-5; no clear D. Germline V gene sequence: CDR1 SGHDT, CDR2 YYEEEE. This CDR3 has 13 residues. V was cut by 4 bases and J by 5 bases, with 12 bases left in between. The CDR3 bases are TGTGCCAGCAGCCAGTCCCTCGGCGAGACCCAGTACTTC. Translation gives CASSQSLGETQYF.

CDR3 DNA: TGTGCCAGCAGCTTAGCCCCCTGGGACAATGAGCAGTTCTTC. Protein: CASSLAPWDNEQFF. V gene TRBV11-2 combines with J gene TRBJ2-1; D not resolved. There are 14 residues in the CDR3. Germline V gene data show CDR1 as SGHAT and CDR2 as FQNNGV. V shed 1 base and J shed 5 bases, with 9 bases lying between them.

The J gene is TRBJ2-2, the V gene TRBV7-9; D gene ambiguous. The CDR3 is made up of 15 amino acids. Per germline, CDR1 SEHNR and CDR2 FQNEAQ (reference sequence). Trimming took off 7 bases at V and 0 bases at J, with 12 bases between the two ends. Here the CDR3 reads CASTAALANTGELFF. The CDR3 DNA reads TGTGCCAGCACCGCGGCTCTCGCGAACACCGGGGAGCTGTTTTTT.

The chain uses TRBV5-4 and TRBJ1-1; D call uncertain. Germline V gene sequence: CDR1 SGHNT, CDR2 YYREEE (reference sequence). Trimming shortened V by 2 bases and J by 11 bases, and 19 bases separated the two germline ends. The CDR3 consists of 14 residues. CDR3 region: CASSFGPVCGIAFF. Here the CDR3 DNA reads TGTGCCAGCAGCTTCGGGCCCGTCTGCGGTATTGCTTTCTTT.

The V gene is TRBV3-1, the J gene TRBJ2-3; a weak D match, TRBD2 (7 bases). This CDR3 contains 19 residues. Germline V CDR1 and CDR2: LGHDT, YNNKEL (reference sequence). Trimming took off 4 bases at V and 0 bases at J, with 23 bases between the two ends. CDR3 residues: CASSLNGPRGPTSTDTQYF. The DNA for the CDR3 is TGTGCCAGCAGCCTTAACGGACCGCGGGGGCCGACAAGCACAGATACGCAGTATTTT.

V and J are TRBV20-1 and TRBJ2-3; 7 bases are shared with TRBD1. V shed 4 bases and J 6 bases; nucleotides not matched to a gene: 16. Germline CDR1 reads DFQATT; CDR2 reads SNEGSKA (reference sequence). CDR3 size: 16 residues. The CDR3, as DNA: TGCAGTGCTAAAGGCAGGCCTGACAGGGATCCGGATACGCAGTATTTT. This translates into CSAKGRPDRDPDTQYF.